This TCR beta chain was recovered during a study of CD8+ T cells in alopecia areata. Overall study results and limits: Relative to mice, TCR sharing across patients was less clear, a difference possibly HLA-related.

Germline trimming cut 4 bases from V and 2 bases from J; bases unmatched to any gene: 5. This CDR3 contains 15 residues. Germline CDR1 SGHSN, CDR2 HYEKVE. Extraction and reverse transcription of RNA yielded cDNA as the sequencing template. The protocol was immunoSEQ multiplex PCR, while the TCRdb copy is restricted to in-frame clones and leaves out a portion. The sample is made up of about 300,000 clones, none counted only once. This clone was observed a handful of times. The antigen remains undetermined. Mouse gene names apply. The CDR3 is cut off 4 residues early in the read; its end comes from the germline J gene. Cutaneous lymph node cells were pooled, and they were sorted using CD4, CD8alpha, NKG2D, NKG2ACE and other markers.

This TCR came from a C3H/HeJ mouse with alopecia areata. Strain haplotype (MHC): H2-k. Sequencing was performed on CD4+ T cells sorted from a lymph node. V is TRBV12-1 and J is TRBJ2-3, with 10 bases identical to TRBD2. CDR3 bases read: TGTGCCAGCTCCCTGGGGGGGCGCGATGCAGAA. This sequence encodes CASSLGGRDAE. The full CDR3 reads CASSLGGRDAETLYF.